The 5 T cell receptor beta chains below come from one sample, sequenced in a study of T-cell memory formation after mild COVID-19. TCRdb redid the calling of the 5' RACE reads with MiXCR, one entry per CDR3 protein. The sample holds 400,000 or so distinct CDR3 sequences; about 19% are singletons and the top ten take 7.5% to 9.5%. Sequences were obtained from PBMCs or a T cell subset sorted from them (not recorded which). These receptors were collected from an adult woman who had mild COVID-19 (a few samples of this study predate the infection). Cell type and time point are not known.

The rearrangement links TRBV14 to TRBJ2-7; D might be TRBD1 or TRBD2, each matching 5 bases. Trimming pared 0 bases from V and 1 base from J, leaving 7 bases between. Germline lookup yields CDR1 SGHDN and CDR2 FVKESK. The length of the CDR3 is 14 residues. The CDR3 protein is CASSQEWGSYEQYF. The CDR3 DNA follows: TGTGCCAGCAGCCAAGAGTGGGGGTCCTACGAGCAGTACTTC.

Only a few counts were recorded for this clonotype. The chain combines TRBV23-1 with TRBJ2-7, with D tentatively TRBD1 (6 bases). TRBV23-1 is designated an ORF whose function remains uncertain. The CDR3 loop spans 15 amino acids. V was clipped by 9 bases and J by 2 bases, with 20 bases between them. CDR3 sequence (DNA): TGCGCCAGAGACAAGGACAGTATACTCCCCTACGAGCAGTACTTC. Translating gives CARDKDSILPYEQYF.

In its sample, this clonotype was seen a few times. This chain connects TRBV6-5 to TRBJ2-3; D possibly matches TRBD1 or TRBD2 (5 bases each). There are 16 residues in the CDR3. The V end was cut by 6 bases, the J end by 0 bases, with 16 bases between. Germline-derived CDR1 and CDR2 are MNHEY and SVGAGI. As DNA, the CDR3 is TGTGCCAGCAGAGGAACCAAGGGACGGAGCACAGATACGCAGTATTTT. Translated, it gives CASRGTKGRSTDTQYF.

This chain joins TRBV6-5 and TRBJ2-7, with 7 bases fitting TRBD1. The length of the CDR3 is 15 residues. The germline gives CDR1 MNHEY, CDR2 SVGAGI. J gave up 1 base and V 2 bases, and 5 bases lay outside the gene matches. CDR3 DNA sequence: TGTGCCAGCAGTTACAGGGGGCAAGGGTCCTACGAGCAGTACTTC. Amino acid sequence: CASSYRGQGSYEQYF.

The gene calls are TRBV24-1 and TRBJ2-2; possible D gene TRBD2, 6 bases. V was trimmed by 7 bases and J by 5 bases, leaving 7 bases between them. Germline CDR1 reads KGHDR; CDR2 reads SFDVKD. The CDR3 is 12 residues long. CDR3 residues: CATRRGTGELFF. The CDR3 region has the DNA TGTGCCACCAGGCGGGGAACCGGGGAGCTGTTTTTT.